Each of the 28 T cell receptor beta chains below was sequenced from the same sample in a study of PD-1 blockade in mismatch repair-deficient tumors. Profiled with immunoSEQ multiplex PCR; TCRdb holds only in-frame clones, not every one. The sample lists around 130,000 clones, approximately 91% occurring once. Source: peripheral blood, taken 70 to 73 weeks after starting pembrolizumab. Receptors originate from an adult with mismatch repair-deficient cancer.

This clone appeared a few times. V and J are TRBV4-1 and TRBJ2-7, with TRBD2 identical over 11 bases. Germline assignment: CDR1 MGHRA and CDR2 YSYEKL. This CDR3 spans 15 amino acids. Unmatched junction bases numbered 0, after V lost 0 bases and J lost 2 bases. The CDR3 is CASSQELAGAYEQYF. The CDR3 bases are TGCGCCAGCAGCCAAGAACTAGCGGGAGCCTACGAGCAGTACTTC.

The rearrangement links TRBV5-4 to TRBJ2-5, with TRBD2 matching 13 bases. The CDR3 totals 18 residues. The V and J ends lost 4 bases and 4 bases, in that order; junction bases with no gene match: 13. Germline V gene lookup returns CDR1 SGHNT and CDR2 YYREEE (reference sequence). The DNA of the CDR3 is TGTGCCAGCAGCCCCGGACTAGCGGGAGCGCCTTCTAGAGAGACCCAGTACTTC. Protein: CASSPGLAGAPSRETQYF.

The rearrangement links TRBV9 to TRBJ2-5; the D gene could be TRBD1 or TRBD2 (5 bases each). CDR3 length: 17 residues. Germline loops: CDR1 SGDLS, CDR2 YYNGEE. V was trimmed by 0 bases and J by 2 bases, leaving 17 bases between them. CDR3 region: CASSVAPREQGQETQYF. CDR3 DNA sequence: TGTGCCAGCAGCGTAGCTCCTAGGGAGCAGGGTCAAGAGACCCAGTACTTC.

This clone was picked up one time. The CDR3 loop reads CASSDIDLSGRSADTQYF. For the CDR3, the DNA is TGCGCCAGCAGTGATATTGACCTTAGCGGGAGGAGTGCAGATACGCAGTATTTT. V gene TRBV10-2 combines with J gene TRBJ2-3, with 10 nucleotides matching TRBD2. The CDR3 length is 18 residues. J gave up 4 bases and V 3 bases, and 13 bases lay outside the gene matches. Germline CDR1 WSHSY, CDR2 SAAADI.

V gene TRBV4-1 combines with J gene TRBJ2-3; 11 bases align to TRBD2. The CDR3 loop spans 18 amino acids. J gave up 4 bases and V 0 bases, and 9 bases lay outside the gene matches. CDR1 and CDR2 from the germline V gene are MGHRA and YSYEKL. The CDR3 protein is CASSQETSGNRKADTQYF. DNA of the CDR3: TGCGCCAGCAGCCAAGAGACTAGCGGGAATAGGAAAGCAGATACGCAGTATTTT.

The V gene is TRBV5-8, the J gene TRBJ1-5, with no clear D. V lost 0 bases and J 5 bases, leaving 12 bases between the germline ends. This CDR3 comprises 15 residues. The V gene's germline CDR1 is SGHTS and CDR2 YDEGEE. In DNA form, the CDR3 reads TGTGCCAGCAGCTTGGGGGGAGGGATTGATCAGCCCCAGCATTTT. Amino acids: CASSLGGGIDQPQHF.

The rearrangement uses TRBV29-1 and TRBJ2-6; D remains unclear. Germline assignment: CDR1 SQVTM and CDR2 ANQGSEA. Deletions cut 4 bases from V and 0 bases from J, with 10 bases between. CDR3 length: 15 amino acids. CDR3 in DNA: TGCAGCGTTGCAGGCGGATCCTCTGGGGCCAACGTCCTGACTTTC. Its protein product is CSVAGGSSGANVLTF. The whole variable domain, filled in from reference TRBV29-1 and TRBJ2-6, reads SAVISQKPSRDICQRGTSLTIQCQVDSQVTMMFWYRQQPGQSLTLIATANQGSEATYESGFVIDKFPISRPNLTFSTLTVSNMSPEDSSIYLCSVAGGSSGANVLTFGAGSRLTVL.

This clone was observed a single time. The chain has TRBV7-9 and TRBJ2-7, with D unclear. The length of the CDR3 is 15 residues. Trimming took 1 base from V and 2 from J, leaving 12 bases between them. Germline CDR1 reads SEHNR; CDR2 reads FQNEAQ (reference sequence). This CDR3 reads CASSLVALIPYEQYF. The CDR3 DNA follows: TGTGCCAGCAGCTTAGTGGCCTTAATCCCCTACGAGCAGTACTTC.

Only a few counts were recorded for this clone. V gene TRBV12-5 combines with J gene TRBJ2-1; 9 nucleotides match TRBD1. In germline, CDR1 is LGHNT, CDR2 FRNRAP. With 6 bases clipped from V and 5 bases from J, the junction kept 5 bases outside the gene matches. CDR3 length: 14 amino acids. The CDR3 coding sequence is TGTGCTAGTGGCCCCTGGGACAGGGACAATGAGCAGTTCTTC. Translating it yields CASGPWDRDNEQFF.

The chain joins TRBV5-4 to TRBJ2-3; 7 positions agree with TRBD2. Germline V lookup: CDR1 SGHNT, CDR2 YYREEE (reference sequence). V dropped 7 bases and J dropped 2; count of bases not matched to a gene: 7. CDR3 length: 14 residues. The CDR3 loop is CASGGEAPTDTQYF. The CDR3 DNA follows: TGTGCCAGCGGGGGGGAGGCCCCCACAGATACGCAGTATTTT.

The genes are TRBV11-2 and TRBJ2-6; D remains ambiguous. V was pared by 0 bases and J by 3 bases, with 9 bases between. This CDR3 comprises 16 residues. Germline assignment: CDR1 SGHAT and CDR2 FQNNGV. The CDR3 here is CASSLEFGGGANVLTF. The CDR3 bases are TGTGCCAGCAGCTTAGAATTTGGCGGTGGGGCCAACGTCCTGACTTTC.

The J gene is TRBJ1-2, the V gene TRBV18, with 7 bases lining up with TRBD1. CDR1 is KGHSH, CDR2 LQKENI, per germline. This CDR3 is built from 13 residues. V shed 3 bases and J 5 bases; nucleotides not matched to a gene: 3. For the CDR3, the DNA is TGTGCCAGCTCACCCGGCAGGGGGTATGGCTACACCTTC. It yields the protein CASSPGRGYGYTF.

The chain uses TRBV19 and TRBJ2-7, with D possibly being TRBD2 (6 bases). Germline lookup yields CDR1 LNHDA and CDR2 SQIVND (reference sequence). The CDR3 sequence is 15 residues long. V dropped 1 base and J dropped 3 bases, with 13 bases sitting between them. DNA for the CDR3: TGTGCCAGTAGTATAGGAGGAGGGCCGGTCTACGAGCAGTACTTC. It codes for CASSIGGGPVYEQYF.

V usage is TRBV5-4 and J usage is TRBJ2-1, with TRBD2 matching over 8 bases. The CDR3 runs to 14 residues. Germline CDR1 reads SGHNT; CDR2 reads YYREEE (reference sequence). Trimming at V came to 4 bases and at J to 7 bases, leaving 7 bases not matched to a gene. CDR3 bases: TGTGCCAGCAGCCTCGCTAGCGGGCATAATGAGCAGTTCTTC. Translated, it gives CASSLASGHNEQFF.

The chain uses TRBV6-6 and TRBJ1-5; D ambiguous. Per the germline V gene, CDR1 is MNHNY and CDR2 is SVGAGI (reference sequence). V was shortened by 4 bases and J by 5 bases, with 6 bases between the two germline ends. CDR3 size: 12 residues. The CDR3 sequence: CASSFRDQPQHF. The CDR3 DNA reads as TGTGCCAGCAGTTTCCGGGATCAGCCCCAGCATTTT.

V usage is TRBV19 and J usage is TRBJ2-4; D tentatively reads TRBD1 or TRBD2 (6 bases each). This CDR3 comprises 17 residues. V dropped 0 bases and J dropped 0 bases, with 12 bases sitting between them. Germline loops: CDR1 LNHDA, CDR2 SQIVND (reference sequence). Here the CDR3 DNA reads TGTGCCAGTAGTATAGAAAGGGGGACTTTAGCCAAAAACATTCAGTACTTC. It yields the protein CASSIERGTLAKNIQYF.

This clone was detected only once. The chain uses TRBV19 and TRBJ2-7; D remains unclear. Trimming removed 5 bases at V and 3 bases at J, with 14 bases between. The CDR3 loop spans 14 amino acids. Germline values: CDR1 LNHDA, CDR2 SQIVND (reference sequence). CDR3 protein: CASSPNSGGYEQYF. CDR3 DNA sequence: TGTGCCAGTAGTCCAAACTCTGGTGGCTACGAGCAGTACTTC.

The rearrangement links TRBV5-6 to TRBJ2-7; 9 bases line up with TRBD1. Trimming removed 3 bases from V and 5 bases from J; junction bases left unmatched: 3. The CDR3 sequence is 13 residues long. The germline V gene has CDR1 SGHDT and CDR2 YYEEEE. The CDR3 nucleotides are TGTGCCAGCAGCTGGGGGGACAGGGACGAGCAGTACTTC. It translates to CASSWGDRDEQYF.

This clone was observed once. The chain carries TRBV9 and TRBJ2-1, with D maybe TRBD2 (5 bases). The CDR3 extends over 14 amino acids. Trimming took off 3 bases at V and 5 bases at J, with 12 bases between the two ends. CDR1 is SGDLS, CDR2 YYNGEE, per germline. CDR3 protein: CASSAEDFHNEQFF. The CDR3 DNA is TGTGCCAGCAGCGCGGAGGATTTCCACAATGAGCAGTTCTTC.

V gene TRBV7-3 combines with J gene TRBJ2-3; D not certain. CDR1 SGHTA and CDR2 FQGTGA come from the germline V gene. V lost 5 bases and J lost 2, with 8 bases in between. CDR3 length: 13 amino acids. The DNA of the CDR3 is TGTGCCAGCAGCCCGTACCTCACAGATACGCAGTATTTT. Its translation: CASSPYLTDTQYF.

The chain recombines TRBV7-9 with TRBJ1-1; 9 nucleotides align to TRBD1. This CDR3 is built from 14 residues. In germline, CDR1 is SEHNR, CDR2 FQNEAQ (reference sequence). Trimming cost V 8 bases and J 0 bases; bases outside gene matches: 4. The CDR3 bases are TGTGCCAGCGGAGGGACAGGGCTGAACACTGAAGCTTTCTTT. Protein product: CASGGTGLNTEAFF.

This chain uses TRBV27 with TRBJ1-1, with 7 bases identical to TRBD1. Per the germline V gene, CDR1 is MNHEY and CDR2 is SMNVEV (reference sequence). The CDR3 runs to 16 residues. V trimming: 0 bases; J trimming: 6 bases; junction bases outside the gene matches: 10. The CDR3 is CASSLSGGGWIAEAFF. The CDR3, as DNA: TGTGCCAGCAGTTTATCAGGGGGCGGGTGGATTGCTGAAGCTTTCTTT.

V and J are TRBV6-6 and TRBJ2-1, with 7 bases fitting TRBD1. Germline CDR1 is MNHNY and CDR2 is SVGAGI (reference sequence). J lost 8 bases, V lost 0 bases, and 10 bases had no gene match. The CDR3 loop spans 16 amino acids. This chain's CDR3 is CASSYSKTGQLYEQFF. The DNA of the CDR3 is TGTGCCAGCAGTTACTCTAAGACAGGGCAACTCTATGAGCAGTTCTTC.

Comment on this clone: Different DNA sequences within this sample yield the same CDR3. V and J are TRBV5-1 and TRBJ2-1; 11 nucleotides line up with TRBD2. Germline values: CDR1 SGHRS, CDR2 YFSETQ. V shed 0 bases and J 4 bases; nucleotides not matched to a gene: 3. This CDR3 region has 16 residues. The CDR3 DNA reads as TGCGCCAGCAGCTTGGGACTAGCGGGGTCATACAATGAGCAGTTCTTC. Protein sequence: CASSLGLAGSYNEQFF.

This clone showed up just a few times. As DNA, the CDR3 is TGTGCCTGCCCCAGGGGCCTGAACACTGAAGCTTTCTTT. This codes for CACPRGLNTEAFF. The V and J genes are TRBV30 and TRBJ1-1; D perhaps matches TRBD1 (6 bases). Trimming removed 6 bases at V and 0 bases at J, with 11 bases between. CDR3 size: 13 residues. Germline V gene sequence: CDR1 GTSNPN, CDR2 SVGIG (reference sequence).

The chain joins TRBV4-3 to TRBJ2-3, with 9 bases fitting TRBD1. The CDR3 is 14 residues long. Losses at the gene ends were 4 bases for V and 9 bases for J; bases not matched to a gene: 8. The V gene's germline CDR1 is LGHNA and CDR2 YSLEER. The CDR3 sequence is CASSPGQGWDTQYF. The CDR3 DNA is TGCGCCAGCAGCCCTGGACAGGGGTGGGACACGCAGTATTTT.

CDR3 nucleotide sequence: TGTGCCAGCAGCCCTGCTGGGGGGGCCAACTACGAGCAGTACTTC. Translation gives CASSPAGGANYEQYF. The V call is TRBV11-2, the J call TRBJ2-7; tentative D call: TRBD2 (7 bases). This CDR3 comprises 15 residues. Germline CDR1 reads SGHAT; CDR2 reads FQNNGV. V shed 5 bases and J shed 3 bases, with 17 bases lying between them.

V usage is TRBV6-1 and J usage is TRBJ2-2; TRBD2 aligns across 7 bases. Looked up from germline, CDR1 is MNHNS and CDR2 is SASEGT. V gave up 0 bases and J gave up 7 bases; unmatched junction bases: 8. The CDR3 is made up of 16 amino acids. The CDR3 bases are TGTGCCAGCAGTGAAGCCCGGACTAGTATCATCGGGGAGCTGTTTTTT. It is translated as CASSEARTSIIGELFF.